Shown below are 20 T cell receptor beta chains from a single sample sequenced in a study of T-cell memory formation after mild COVID-19. TCRdb processed the 5' RACE reads anew with MiXCR; each CDR3 protein has one entry. Of 270,000 or so distinct CDR3 sequences in the sample, 16% were seen once. The source material was PBMCs or a T cell subset sorted from them (not recorded which). The receptors shown here come from a young man who had mild COVID-19 (a few samples of this study predate the infection). Cell type and time point are not known.

The rearrangement uses TRBV5-1 and TRBJ1-1; TRBD1 is a possible D gene (5 bases). V lost 3 bases to trimming and J lost 0 bases, with 15 bases between them. From germline, CDR1 is SGHRS and CDR2 YFSETQ. This CDR3 is built from 16 residues. This chain's CDR3 is CASSSTVQVMNTEAFF. Written as DNA, the CDR3 is TGCGCCAGCAGCTCGACGGTACAGGTCATGAACACTGAAGCTTTCTTT.

This sequence joins TRBV7-2 and TRBJ2-7; D is perhaps TRBD1 (5 bases). In germline, CDR1 is SGHTA, CDR2 FQGNSA. V shed 0 bases and J shed 7 bases, with 10 bases lying between them. The CDR3 loop spans 13 amino acids. CDR3 region: CASSLARHREQYF. The CDR3 coding sequence is TGTGCCAGCAGCTTAGCGCGGCACAGGGAGCAGTACTTC.

This sequence joins TRBV7-9 and TRBJ2-1, with D unresolved. Germline CDR1 SEHNR, CDR2 FQNEAQ (reference sequence). V dropped 3 bases and J dropped 0 bases, with 15 bases sitting between them. The CDR3 contains 17 residues. The CDR3 bases are TGTGCCAGCAGCTTTCGCTCGGTGCCGGGCTCCTACAATGAGCAGTTCTTC. Encoded protein: CASSFRSVPGSYNEQFF.

This clonotype was seen a handful of times. The chain has TRBV6-2 or TRBV6-3 and TRBJ2-1; D perhaps matches TRBD2 (7 bases). This CDR3 has 15 amino acids. Germline V gives CDR1 MNHEY, CDR2 SVGEGT. V lost 2 bases, J lost 8 bases, and 16 bases lay in between. The CDR3 DNA sequence: TGTGCCAGCAGTTACCCCGGGGGGCCGAGATATGAGCAGTTCTTC. It codes for CASSYPGGPRYEQFF.

The chain recombines TRBV5-1 with TRBJ2-7; TRBD2 agrees at 8 bases. V lost 7 bases, J lost 4 bases, and 10 bases stayed unmatched. Germline V gene sequence: CDR1 SGHRS, CDR2 YFSETQ. CDR3 length equals 14 residues. The CDR3 DNA follows: TGCGCCAGCGGGGGGCTAGCGGGCTCATACGAGCAGTACTTC. Its protein is CASGGLAGSYEQYF.

This clonotype was detected a few times. The rearrangement joins TRBV6-1 to TRBJ1-1, with TRBD1 as a possible D gene (5 bases). CDR1 and CDR2 (germline): MNHNS, SASEGT. V lost 5 bases and J 2 bases, leaving 9 bases between the germline ends. CDR3 length: 13 amino acids. The DNA of the CDR3 is TGTGCCAGCAGTCCAGGGTACAACACTGAAGCTTTCTTT. This encodes CASSPGYNTEAFF.

The chain carries TRBV10-3 and TRBJ2-6, with no clear D. Trimming left V 6 bases short and J 0 bases short, with 3 bases between. This CDR3 is built from 13 residues. Germline-derived CDR1 and CDR2 are ENHRY and SYGVKD. CDR3 coding DNA: TGTGCCATCAGGAGCTCTGGGGCCAACGTCCTGACTTTC. Translating gives CAIRSSGANVLTF.

J is TRBJ1-2 and V is TRBV27; tentative D call: TRBD1 (5 bases). Trimming removed 5 bases from V and 8 bases from J, with 18 bases in between. This CDR3 contains 14 residues. Germline V gene data show CDR1 as MNHEY and CDR2 as SMNVEV (reference sequence). The CDR3 sequence is CASSVGGPWDGYTF. As DNA, the CDR3 is TGTGCCAGCAGTGTTGGAGGACCCTGGGACGGCTACACCTTC.

This clonotype was counted only a few times. The chain joins TRBV11-2 to TRBJ2-5, with TRBD2 matching 9 bases. Per germline, CDR1 SGHAT and CDR2 FQNNGV. CDR3 length: 17 residues. Trimming removed 0 bases from V and 1 base from J; junction bases left unmatched: 6. CDR3 bases: TGTGCCAGCAGCTTAGATTCGCTAGCGGGGACCCAAGAGACCCAGTACTTC. Protein sequence: CASSLDSLAGTQETQYF.

This chain joins TRBV20-1 and TRBJ2-5, with TRBD1 matching 7 bases. The V gene end was trimmed by 5 bases and the J gene end by 5 bases; junction bases not matched to a gene: 8. Germline values: CDR1 DFQATT, CDR2 SNEGSKA (reference sequence). This CDR3 is 13 amino acids long. This CDR3 is CSAENQGVETQYF. CDR3 sequence (DNA): TGCAGTGCTGAAAACCAGGGGGTCGAGACCCAGTACTTC.

This rearrangement joins TRBV28 to TRBJ2-7; 9 bases align to TRBD2. The junction had 15 bases not matched to a gene; V was cut back by 3 bases and J by 6 bases. CDR1 and CDR2 from the germline V gene are MDHEN and SYDVKM. The CDR3 extends over 17 amino acids. The CDR3 loop reads CASSFVLGGGDSVEQYV. The CDR3 DNA sequence: TGTGCCAGCAGTTTTGTCCTCGGCGGGGGGGATTCTGTCGAGCAGTACGTC.

The V call is TRBV9, the J call TRBJ2-2, with no clear D. The CDR3 sequence is 14 residues long. V lost 3 bases and J 2 bases, leaving 8 bases between the germline ends. Germline V gene sequence: CDR1 SGDLS, CDR2 YYNGEE. The CDR3 coding sequence is TGTGCCAGCAGCGCGCTAGTAAACACCGGGGAGCTGTTTTTT. Its translation is CASSALVNTGELFF. Drawing the rest from reference TRBV9 and TRBJ2-2, the complete variable domain is DSGVTQTPKHLITATGQRVTLRCSPRSGDLSVYWYQQSLDQGLQFLIQYYNGEERAKGNILERFSAQQFPDLHSELNLSSLELGDSALYFCASSALVNTGELFFGEGSRLTVL.

The chain carries TRBV29-1 and TRBJ1-4; D might be TRBD1 (6 bases). This CDR3 region has 12 residues. Per germline, CDR1 SQVTM and CDR2 ANQGSEA. The germline V and J ends were trimmed by 4 bases and 8 bases, with 11 bases remaining between them. The CDR3 region is CSVARGGEKLFF. The CDR3 DNA reads TGCAGCGTTGCCAGGGGAGGCGAAAAACTGTTTTTT.

The V call is TRBV7-2, the J call TRBJ2-1; tentatively, D is TRBD2 (6 bases). The CDR3 has 17 residues. V lost 3 bases, J lost 7 bases, and 22 bases lay in between. Germline V gene data show CDR1 as SGHTA and CDR2 as FQGNSA. CDR3 protein: CASSFHLTGGSGNEQFF. In nucleotides, the CDR3 is TGTGCCAGCAGCTTTCACTTAACTGGGGGGTCTGGGAATGAGCAGTTCTTC.

This sequence joins TRBV24-1 and TRBJ2-3, with D uncertain. CDR3 size: 16 residues. Trimming stripped 1 base from V and 1 base from J, with 11 bases between. Germline V gene sequence: CDR1 KGHDR, CDR2 SFDVKD. The CDR3: CATSDFGQIGTDTQYF. The CDR3, as DNA: TGTGCCACCAGTGATTTCGGCCAGATTGGCACAGATACGCAGTATTTT.

The chain joins TRBV6-5 to TRBJ1-1; D ambiguous. The CDR3 has 15 amino acids. V was trimmed by 6 bases and J by 1 base, leaving 15 bases between them. Germline V gene data show CDR1 as MNHEY and CDR2 as SVGAGI. CDR3 in DNA: TGTGCCAGCAGGTTAAACATCTGGGGGAACACTGAAGCTTTCTTT. This encodes CASRLNIWGNTEAFF.

This clonotype occurred many times. The V call is TRBV4-1, the J call TRBJ2-1; D is uncertain. The germline V and J ends were trimmed by 7 bases and 0 bases, with 13 bases remaining between them. From germline, CDR1 is MGHRA and CDR2 YSYEKL. The CDR3 extends over 15 amino acids. The CDR3 loop reads CASTPGGFSYNEQFF. CDR3 coding DNA: TGCGCCAGCACCCCAGGCGGATTCTCCTACAATGAGCAGTTCTTC.

V usage is TRBV6-2 or TRBV6-3 and J usage is TRBJ1-2; D may be TRBD1 (6 bases). This CDR3 contains 14 residues. Looked up from germline, CDR1 is MNHEY and CDR2 is SVGEGT. Between the trimmed V and J ends, which lost 7 bases and 2 bases, there was a span of 14 bases. The CDR3 coding sequence is TGTGCCAGCATTCGGGCAGGGGCAAACTATGGCTACACCTTC. Its translation is CASIRAGANYGYTF.

This chain connects TRBV5-1 to TRBJ2-5; D is unclear. V lost 1 base, J lost 1 base, and 14 bases lay in between. Germline V gene sequence: CDR1 SGHRS, CDR2 YFSETQ. The CDR3 consists of 16 residues. The CDR3 is CASSLPAGRIQETQYF. The DNA of the CDR3 is TGCGCCAGCAGCTTGCCAGCCGGACGGATCCAAGAGACCCAGTACTTC.

The sample holds a few counts of this clonotype. The genes are TRBV7-9 and TRBJ1-6; TRBD1 matches at 9 bases. CDR1 SEHNR and CDR2 FQNEAQ come from the germline V gene (reference sequence). V gave up 6 bases and J gave up 10 bases; unmatched junction bases: 4. This CDR3 region has 13 residues. The CDR3 loop reads CASRRTGDSPLHF. The CDR3 bases are TGTGCCAGCAGAAGGACAGGGGACTCACCCCTCCACTTT.